The 5 T cell receptor beta chains below come from one sample, sequenced in a study of T cell responses to AZD1222 COVID-19 vaccine. Only in-frame clones appear in the TCRdb table, and some are missing; sequencing was by immunoSEQ multiplex PCR. The sample gives 140,000 to 150,000 clones, around 93% of which show up once; under 10% is in the top ten. Material: peripheral blood, obtained on day 0 of AZD1222 vaccination. The source of these receptors is an adult in good health.

V usage is TRBV14 and J usage is TRBJ1-2, with D possibly TRBD1 on 5 matching bases. Germline values: CDR1 SGHDN, CDR2 FVKESK. V dropped 4 bases and J dropped 8 bases, with 23 bases sitting between them. The CDR3 consists of 16 residues. In DNA, the CDR3 is TGTGCCAGCAGCCGGACCCGGATCCGGCGGACACGCGGCTACACCTTC. It specifies CASSRTRIRRTRGYTF.

This clone occurred once. This chain uses TRBV5-1 with TRBJ2-7; TRBD1 matches at 9 bases. After removal of 1 base from V and 3 bases from J, the junction contained 2 bases not matched to a gene. This CDR3 is 14 amino acids long. Germline lookup yields CDR1 SGHRS and CDR2 YFSETQ. Here the CDR3 reads CASSLSGQGYEQYF. The CDR3 bases are TGCGCCAGCAGCTTGTCGGGACAGGGCTACGAGCAGTACTTC.

This CDR3 is CASSSPPGQGRSPLHF. CDR3 nucleotides: TGTGCCAGCAGCTCACCACCGGGACAGGGTCGGTCACCCCTCCACTTT. The V gene is TRBV7-9, the J gene TRBJ1-6; 9 positions agree with TRBD1. V was clipped by 4 bases and J by 10 bases; unmatched bases: 11. The germline gives CDR1 SEHNR, CDR2 FQNEAQ (reference sequence). The CDR3 spans 16 residues. The full variable domain, in which reference TRBV7-9 and TRBJ1-6 provide the parts outside the CDR3, is DTGVSQNPRHKITKRGQNVTFRCDPISEHNRLYWYRQTLGQGPEFLTYFQNEAQLEKSRLLSDRFSAERPKGSFSTLEIQRTEQGDSAMYLCASSSPPGQGRSPLHFGNGTRLTVT.

This clone was counted a single time. V gene TRBV7-9 combines with J gene TRBJ1-1; D remains unclear. The ends were cut back, 4 bases at V and 1 base at J, with 16 bases in the middle. The CDR3 covers 16 residues. Germline V lookup: CDR1 SEHNR, CDR2 FQNEAQ (reference sequence). The CDR3 nucleotides are TGTGCCAGCAGCTCCTCTAAAAAAATTGGGAACACTGAAGCTTTCTTT. This gives the protein CASSSSKKIGNTEAFF.

The V call is TRBV3-1 (or the pseudogene TRBV3-2), the J call TRBJ2-7; the D call may be TRBD1 or TRBD2 (6 bases each). Germline-derived CDR1 and CDR2 are LGHDT and YNNKEL (reference sequence). V was trimmed by 0 bases and J by 6 bases, leaving 15 bases between them. This CDR3 is 15 amino acids long. The CDR3 region is CASSQEVGGRGEQYF. As DNA, the CDR3 is TGTGCCAGCAGCCAAGAGGTTGGGGGGCGCGGCGAGCAGTACTTC.